This is a list of T cell receptor beta chains from one sample in a study of control samples from healthy donors and cancer patients. Profiling relied on immunoSEQ multiplex PCR, and the TCRdb table lists in-frame clones only, not all of them. The sample lists 150,000 or so clones, under 95% occurring once. Material: blood. The receptors stem from a man aged 18 to 29 in good health. CDR3s include the opening cysteine and the closing phenylalanine or tryptophan. A D gene is named only where the DNA matches it firmly. Size values are once, few and many counts, or a class for expanded clones, and some rows have none.

TRBD1	TRBV11-2	.	TRBJ1-2	CASSFVTGEYGYTF	TGTGCCAGCAGCTTCGTGACAGGGGAGTATGGCTACACCTTC
TRBD2	TRBV13	.	TRBJ2-2	CASSLEERGTYTGELFF	TGTGCCAGCAGCTTAGAGGAGCGGGGGACCTACACCGGGGAGCTGTTTTTT
.	TRBV5-1	.	TRBJ2-5	CASSLGAQLQETQYF	TGCGCCAGCAGCTTGGGTGCCCAGCTACAAGAGACCCAGTACTTC
.	TRBV18	.	TRBJ1-1	CASSPQGGVVGTEAFF	TGTGCCAGCTCACCACAGGGGGGGGTAGTAGGCACTGAAGCTTTCTTT
TRBD1	TRBV9	.	TRBJ2-2	CASSPGQGMTGELFF	TGTGCCAGCAGCCCCGGACAGGGTATGACCGGGGAGCTGTTTTTT
.	TRBV19	.	TRBJ2-3	CASSLGLGATDTQYF	TGTGCCAGTAGTCTCGGACTGGGCGCCACAGATACGCAGTATTTT
TRBD1	TRBV5-5	.	TRBJ2-7	CASSLSAGGWNEQYF	TGTGCCAGCAGCTTGTCGGCAGGGGGATGGAACGAGCAGTACTTC
TRBD2	TRBV6-4	.	TRBJ2-1	CASSGGTSDYNEQFF	TGTGCCAGCAGCGGCGGGACTAGCGACTACAATGAGCAGTTCTTC
TRBD1	TRBV2	.	TRBJ1-2	CASRDRRDYGYTF	TGTGCCAGCAGGGACAGGAGGGACTATGGCTACACCTTC
.	TRBV18	.	TRBJ2-5	CASSPTVSETQYF	TGTGCCAGCTCACCGACAGTTTCTGAGACCCAGTACTTC
.	TRBV2	.	TRBJ1-2	CASSEAGLLYGYTF	TGTGCCAGCAGTGAAGCAGGCTTACTCTATGGCTACACCTTC
.	TRBV5-1	.	TRBJ2-5	CASSWTPYQETQYF	TGCGCCAGCAGCTGGACTCCGTACCAAGAGACCCAGTACTTC
.	TRBV7-9	.	TRBJ1-5	CASSLGDVRNQPQHF	TGTGCCAGCAGCTTAGGGGACGTCCGCAATCAGCCCCAGCATTTT
TRBD1	TRBV2	.	TRBJ2-7	CASSEARGQGSYEQYF	TGTGCCAGCAGTGAAGCCAGGGGACAGGGGAGCTACGAGCAGTACTTC
.	TRBV6-6	once	TRBJ1-5	CASSFGRGQPQHF	TGTGCCAGCAGTTTCGGGAGGGGGCAGCCCCAGCATTTT
TRBD1	TRBV3-1/TRBV3-2	.	TRBJ1-3	CASSETGDSGNTIYF	TGTGCCAGCAGCGAGACAGGGGATTCTGGAAACACCATATATTTT
.	TRBV20-1	.	TRBJ2-2	CSASLSPGELFF	TGCAGTGCTAGTCTTAGTCCCGGGGAGCTGTTTTTT
.	TRBV6-4	.	TRBJ1-1	CASSAVAGDTEAFF	TGTGCCAGCAGTGCAGTTGCAGGGGACACTGAAGCTTTCTTT
.	TRBV3-1/TRBV3-2	.	TRBJ2-3	CASSQEGLYTDTQYF	TGTGCCAGCAGCCAAGAGGGACTGTACACAGATACGCAGTATTTT
.	TRBV18	.	TRBJ1-3	CASSPRTGTGSGNTIYF	TGTGCCAGCTCACCACGAACCGGGACGGGCTCTGGAAACACCATATATTTT
.	TRBV19	.	TRBJ1-2	CASSIYYGDRQSNYGYTF	TGTGCCAGTAGTATATATTACGGGGACCGTCAGTCTAACTATGGCTACACCTTC
.	TRBV5-4	few	TRBJ2-1	CASKDRKENEQFF	TGTGCCAGCAAAGACCGGAAGGAAAATGAGCAGTTCTTC
TRBD1	TRBV4-3	.	TRBJ2-1	CASSRNRGPSSYNEQFF	TGCGCCAGCAGCCGAAACAGGGGGCCCAGCTCCTACAATGAGCAGTTCTTC
.	TRBV11-2	.	TRBJ1-6	CASSLLGWNSPLHF	TGTGCCAGCAGCTTACTAGGGTGGAATTCACCCCTCCACTTT
.	TRBV4-2	.	TRBJ2-3	CASSQVEDTQYF	TGTGCCAGCAGCCAAGTAGAGGATACGCAGTATTTT
TRBD2	TRBV29-1	.	TRBJ2-5	CSVFTRLAGASQETQYF	TGCAGCGTCTTCACCCGGCTAGCGGGGGCCTCACAAGAGACCCAGTACTTC
TRBD1	TRBV27	.	TRBJ1-4	CASRALRDRDLFSATNEKLFF	TGTGCCAGCAGGGCCCTCCGGGACAGGGATCTTTTTAGTGCAACTAATGAAAAACTGTTTTTT
TRBD1	TRBV14	.	TRBJ1-1	CASSQDRGGTEAFF	TGTGCCAGCAGCCAAGACAGGGGGGGCACTGAAGCTTTCTTT
TRBD1	TRBV12-5	few	TRBJ1-1	CASGERPTGDTEAFF	TGTGCTAGTGGCGAGAGACCAACAGGGGACACTGAAGCTTTCTTT
TRBD2	TRBV2	.	TRBJ2-7	CASSLAGGRSYEQYF	TGTGCCAGCAGCCTAGCGGGGGGAAGGTCCTACGAGCAGTACTTC
TRBD1	TRBV10-3	once	TRBJ1-5	CAISESPDRVMQPQHF	TGTGCCATCAGTGAGTCTCCGGACAGGGTTATGCAGCCCCAGCATTTT
.	TRBV5-1	.	TRBJ1-2	CASSLDNYGYTF	TGCGCCAGCAGCTTGGACAATTATGGCTACACCTTC
.	TRBV7-9	.	TRBJ2-7	CASSLQGITYEQYF	TGTGCCAGCAGCTTACAGGGGATAACCTACGAGCAGTACTTC
.	TRBV29-1	.	TRBJ1-2	CSVSGTVGYTF	TGCAGCGTTTCAGGGACGGTTGGCTACACCTTC
TRBD1	TRBV18	.	TRBJ1-4	CASSPPGQGNEKLFF	TGTGCCAGCTCACCACCGGGACAGGGTAATGAAAAACTGTTTTTT
.	TRBV25-1	.	TRBJ1-1	CASARQLNTEAFF	TGTGCCAGCGCCAGACAGTTGAACACTGAAGCTTTCTTT
.	TRBV23-1	.	TRBJ2-5	CASSQSGHSGETQYF	TGCGCCAGCAGTCAATCCGGACATTCAGGAGAGACCCAGTACTTC
TRBD1	TRBV9	.	TRBJ2-2	CASSATGGNTGELFF	TGTGCCAGCAGCGCGACAGGGGGGAACACCGGGGAGCTGTTTTTT
.	TRBV3-1/TRBV3-2	once	TRBJ1-1	CASSQDGGGGTEAFF	TGTGCCAGCAGCCAAGATGGGGGAGGCGGCACTGAAGCTTTCTTT
.	TRBV7-2	.	TRBJ2-6	CASSPKGQLVNSLGNVLTF	TGTGCCAGCAGCCCTAAAGGACAGCTGGTTAACTCTTTAGGCAACGTCCTGACTTTC
TRBD1	TRBV27	.	TRBJ2-7	CASSPPDRRGYEQYF	TGTGCCAGCAGTCCTCCGGACAGGAGAGGCTACGAGCAGTACTTC
.	TRBV3-1/TRBV3-2	.	TRBJ2-7	CASSQAASNYEQYF	TGTGCCAGCAGCCAAGCGGCTAGCAACTACGAGCAGTACTTC
.	TRBV12-2	.	TRBJ2-3	CASRLAIGLGSDTQYF	TGTGCAAGTCGCTTAGCCATTGGGTTGGGCTCAGATACGCAGTATTTT